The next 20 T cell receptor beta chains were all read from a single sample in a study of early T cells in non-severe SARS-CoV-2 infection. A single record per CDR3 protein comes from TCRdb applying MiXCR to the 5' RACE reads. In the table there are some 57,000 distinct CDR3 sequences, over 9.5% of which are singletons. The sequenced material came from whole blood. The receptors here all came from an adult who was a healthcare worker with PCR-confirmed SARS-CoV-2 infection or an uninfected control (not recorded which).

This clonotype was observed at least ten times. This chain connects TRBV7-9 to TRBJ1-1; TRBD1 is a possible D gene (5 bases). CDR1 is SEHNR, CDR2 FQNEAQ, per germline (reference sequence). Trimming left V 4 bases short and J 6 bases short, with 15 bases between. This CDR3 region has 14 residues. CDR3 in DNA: TGTGCCAGCAGCTCCTGGACATTAAACGCTGAAGCTTTCTTT. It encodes CASSSWTLNAEAFF.

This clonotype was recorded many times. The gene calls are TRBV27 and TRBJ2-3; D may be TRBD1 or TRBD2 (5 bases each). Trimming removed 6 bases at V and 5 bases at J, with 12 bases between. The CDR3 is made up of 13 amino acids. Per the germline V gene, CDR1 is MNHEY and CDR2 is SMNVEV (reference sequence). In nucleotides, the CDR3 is TGTGCCAGCAGACCCACAGGAGGAGATACGCAGTATTTT. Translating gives CASRPTGGDTQYF.

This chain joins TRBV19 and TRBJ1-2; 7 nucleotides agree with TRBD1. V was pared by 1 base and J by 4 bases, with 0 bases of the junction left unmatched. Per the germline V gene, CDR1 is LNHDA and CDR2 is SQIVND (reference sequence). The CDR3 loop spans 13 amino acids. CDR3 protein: CASSIAGGYGYTF. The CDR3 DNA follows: TGTGCCAGTAGTATAGCAGGGGGCTATGGCTACACCTTC.

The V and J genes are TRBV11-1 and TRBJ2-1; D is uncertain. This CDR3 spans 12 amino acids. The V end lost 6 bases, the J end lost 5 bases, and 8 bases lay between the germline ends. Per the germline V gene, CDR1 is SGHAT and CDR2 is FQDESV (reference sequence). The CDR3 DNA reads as TGTGCCAGCAGGTCTAGTGACAATGAGCAGTTCTTC. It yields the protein CASRSSDNEQFF.

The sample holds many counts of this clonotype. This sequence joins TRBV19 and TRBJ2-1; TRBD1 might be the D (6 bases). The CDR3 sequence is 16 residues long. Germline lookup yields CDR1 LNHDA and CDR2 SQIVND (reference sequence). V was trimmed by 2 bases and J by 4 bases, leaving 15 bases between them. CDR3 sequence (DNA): TGTGCCAGTAGTATAAATAAAGGACAGAAGTACAATGAGCAGTTCTTC. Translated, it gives CASSINKGQKYNEQFF.

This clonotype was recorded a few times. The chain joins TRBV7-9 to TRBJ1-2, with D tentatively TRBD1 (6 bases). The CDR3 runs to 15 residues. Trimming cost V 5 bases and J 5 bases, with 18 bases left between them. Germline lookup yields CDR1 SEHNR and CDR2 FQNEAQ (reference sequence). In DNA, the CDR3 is TGTGCCAGCAGCCTAGAGGTACAGGGACCATATGGCTACACCTTC. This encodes CASSLEVQGPYGYTF.

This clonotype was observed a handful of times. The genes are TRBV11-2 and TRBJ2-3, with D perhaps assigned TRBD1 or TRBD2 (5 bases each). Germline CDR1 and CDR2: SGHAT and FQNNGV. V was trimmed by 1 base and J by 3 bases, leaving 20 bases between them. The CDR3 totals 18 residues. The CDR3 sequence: CASSLVTPWDPGTDTQYF. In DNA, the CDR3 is TGTGCCAGCAGCTTAGTCACTCCGTGGGACCCAGGGACAGATACGCAGTATTTT.

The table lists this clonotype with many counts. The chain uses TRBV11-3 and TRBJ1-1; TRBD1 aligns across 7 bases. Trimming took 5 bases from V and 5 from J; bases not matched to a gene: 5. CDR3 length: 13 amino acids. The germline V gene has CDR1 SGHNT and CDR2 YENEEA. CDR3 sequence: CASSTGDVTEAFF. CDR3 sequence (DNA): TGTGCCAGCAGCACAGGGGACGTAACTGAAGCTTTCTTT.

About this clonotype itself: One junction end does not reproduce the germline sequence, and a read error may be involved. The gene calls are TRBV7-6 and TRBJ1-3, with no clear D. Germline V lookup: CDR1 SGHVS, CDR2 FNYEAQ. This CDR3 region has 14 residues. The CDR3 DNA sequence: TGTGCCGGCAGCTTCGGCGGCTCTGGAAACACCATATATTTT. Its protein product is CAGSFGGSGNTIYF.

The CDR3 DNA sequence: TGTGCCAGCAGTTTATGCCCCAGGGTGGACACTAACTATGGCTACACCTTC. Residues: CASSLCPRVDTNYGYTF. The chain recombines TRBV28 with TRBJ1-2; TRBD1 is a possible D gene (5 bases). The ends were cut back, 0 bases at V and 0 bases at J, with 14 bases in the middle. This CDR3 is built from 17 residues. Germline assignment: CDR1 MDHEN and CDR2 SYDVKM.

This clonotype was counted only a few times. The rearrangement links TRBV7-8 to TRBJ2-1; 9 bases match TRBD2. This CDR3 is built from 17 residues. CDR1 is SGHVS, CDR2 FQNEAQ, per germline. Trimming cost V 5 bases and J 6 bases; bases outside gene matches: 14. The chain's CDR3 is CASSDLPGGLAINEQFF. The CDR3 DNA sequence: TGTGCCAGCAGCGACCTGCCGGGGGGACTAGCTATCAATGAGCAGTTCTTC.

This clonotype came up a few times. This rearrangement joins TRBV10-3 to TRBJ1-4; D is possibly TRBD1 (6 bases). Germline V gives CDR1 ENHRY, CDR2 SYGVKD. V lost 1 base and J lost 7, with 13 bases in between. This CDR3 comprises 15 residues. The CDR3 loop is CAISELQGPREKLFF. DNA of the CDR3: TGTGCCATCAGTGAGTTGCAGGGGCCACGTGAAAAACTGTTTTTT.

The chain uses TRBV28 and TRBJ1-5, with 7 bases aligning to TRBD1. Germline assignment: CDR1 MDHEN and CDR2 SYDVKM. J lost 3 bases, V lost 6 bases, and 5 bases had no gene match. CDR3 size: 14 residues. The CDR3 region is CASSPTGYNQPQHF. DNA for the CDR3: TGTGCCAGCAGCCCGACAGGGTACAATCAGCCCCAGCATTTT.

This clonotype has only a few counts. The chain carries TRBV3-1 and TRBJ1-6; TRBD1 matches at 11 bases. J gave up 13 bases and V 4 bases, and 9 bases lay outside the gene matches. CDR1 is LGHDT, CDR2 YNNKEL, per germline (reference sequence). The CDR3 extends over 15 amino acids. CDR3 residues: CASSLSGTGGLPLHF. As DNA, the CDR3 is TGTGCCAGCAGCCTTTCCGGGACAGGGGGTCTTCCCCTCCACTTT.

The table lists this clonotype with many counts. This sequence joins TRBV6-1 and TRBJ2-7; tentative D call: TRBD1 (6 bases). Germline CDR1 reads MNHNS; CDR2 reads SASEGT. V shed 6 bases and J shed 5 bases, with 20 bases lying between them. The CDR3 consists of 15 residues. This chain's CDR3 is CASRLSTGIGDEQYF. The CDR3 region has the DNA TGTGCCAGCAGACTATCAACAGGGATCGGAGACGAGCAGTACTTC.

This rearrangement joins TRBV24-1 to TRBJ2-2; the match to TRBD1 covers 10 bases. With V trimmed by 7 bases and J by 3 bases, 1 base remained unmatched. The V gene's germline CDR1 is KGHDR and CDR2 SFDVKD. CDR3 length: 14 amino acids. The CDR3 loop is CATRGTGDTGELFF. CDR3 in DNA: TGTGCCACCAGAGGGACAGGGGACACCGGGGAGCTGTTTTTT.

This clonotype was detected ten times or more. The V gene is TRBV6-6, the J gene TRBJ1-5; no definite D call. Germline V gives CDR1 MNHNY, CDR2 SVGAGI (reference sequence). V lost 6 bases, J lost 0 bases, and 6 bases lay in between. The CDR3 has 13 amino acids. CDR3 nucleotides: TGTGCCAGCAGCTCTCCTAGCAATCAGCCCCAGCATTTT. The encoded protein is CASSSPSNQPQHF.

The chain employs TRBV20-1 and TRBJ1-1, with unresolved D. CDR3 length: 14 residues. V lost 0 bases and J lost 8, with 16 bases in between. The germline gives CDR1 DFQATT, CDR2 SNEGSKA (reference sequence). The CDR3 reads CSARDHPGEREAFF. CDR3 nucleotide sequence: TGCAGTGCTAGAGATCACCCGGGTGAGAGAGAAGCTTTCTTT.

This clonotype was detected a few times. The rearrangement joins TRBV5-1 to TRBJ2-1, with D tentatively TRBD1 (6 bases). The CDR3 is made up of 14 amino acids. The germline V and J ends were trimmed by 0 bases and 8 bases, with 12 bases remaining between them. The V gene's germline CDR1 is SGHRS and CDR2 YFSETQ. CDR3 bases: TGCGCCAGCAGCTTGGAACGCAGGGGTGATGAGCAGTTCTTC. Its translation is CASSLERRGDEQFF. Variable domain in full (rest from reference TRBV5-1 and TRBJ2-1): KAGVTQTPRYLIKTRGQQVTLSCSPISGHRSVSWYQQTPGQGLQFLFEYFSETQRNKGNFPGRFSGRQFSNSRSEMNVSTLELGDSALYLCASSLERRGDEQFFGPGTRLTVL.

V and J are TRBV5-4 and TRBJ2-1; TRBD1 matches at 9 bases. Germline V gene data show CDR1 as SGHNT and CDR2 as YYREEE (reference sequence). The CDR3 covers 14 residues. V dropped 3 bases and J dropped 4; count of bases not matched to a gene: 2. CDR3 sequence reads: CASSSGTGYNEQFF. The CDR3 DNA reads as TGTGCCAGCAGCTCCGGGACAGGGTACAATGAGCAGTTCTTC. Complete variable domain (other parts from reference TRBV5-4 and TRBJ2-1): ETGVTQSPTHLIKTRGQQVTLRCSSQSGHNTVSWYQQALGQGPQFIFQYYREEENGRGNFPPRFSGLQFPNYSSELNVNALELDDSALYLCASSSGTGYNEQFFGPGTRLTVL.